This T cell receptor beta chain appears in the sequencing data of a study of cytomegalovirus exposure and HLA in healthy donors. Trimming took 5 bases from V and 2 from J; bases not matched to a gene: 13. Germline V CDR1 and CDR2: SGHVS, FQNEAQ. There are 17 residues in the CDR3. The primer mix had 60 Vbeta and 13 Jbeta primers. In the authors' methods: Counted up in a later analysis, unique TCR beta chains came to approximately 83 million, with about 10 million shared. Repertoires were generated with immunoSEQ multiplex PCR, while TCRdb's copy carries only in-frame clones and drops some. The V and J calls and clone size come from that table; D and trimming were worked out from the DNA. The repertoire holds about 170,000 clones, 60% to 85% seen once, with 0.75% to 0.8% in the top ten.

The chain joins TRBV7-8 to TRBJ1-2; 8 bases agree with TRBD1. This clonotype was sampled from a female donor in good health and CMV-seronegative. Sequenced: PBMCs. The CDR3 bases are TGTGCCAGCAGCCCTCAGGGACAGGTTTTACTAAACTATGGCTACACCTTC. Translated: CASSPQGQVLLNYGYTF.